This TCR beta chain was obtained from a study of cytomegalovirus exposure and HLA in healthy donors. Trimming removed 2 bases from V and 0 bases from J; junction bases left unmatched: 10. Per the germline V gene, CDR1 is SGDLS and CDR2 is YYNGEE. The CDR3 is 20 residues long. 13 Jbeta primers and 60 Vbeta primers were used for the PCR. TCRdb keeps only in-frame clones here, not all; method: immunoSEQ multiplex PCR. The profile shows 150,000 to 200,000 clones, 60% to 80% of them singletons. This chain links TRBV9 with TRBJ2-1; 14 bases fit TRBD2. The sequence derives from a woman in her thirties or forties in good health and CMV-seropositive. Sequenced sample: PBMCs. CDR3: CASSVGPGTSGSSSYNEQFF. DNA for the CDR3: TGTGCCAGCAGCGTGGGACCCGGGACTAGCGGGAGTAGCTCCTACAATGAGCAGTTCTTC.